The T cell receptor (beta chain) under discussion was sequenced for a study of STAT5B mutations in CD4+ large granular lymphocyte leukemia. Study observations and caveats: Patient CD4-sorted repertoires looked more clonal than healthy CD4+ repertoires, even without putative leukemic clones.

Germline lookup yields CDR1 MNHNS and CDR2 SASEGT. This CDR3 spans 14 amino acids. Trimming took 8 bases from V and 6 from J, leaving 19 bases between them. Sequencing used immunoSEQ multiplex PCR; TCRdb keeps in-frame clones, though not all of them. The profile shows just over 40,000 clones, about four fifths of them singletons. Of note for this clone: Its antigen is undetermined.

The chain recombines TRBV6-1 with TRBJ1-1; a possible D gene is TRBD1 (6 bases). The clonotype was recovered from a human donor in good health. The sample was CD4+ T cells from blood buffy coats. The DNA for the CDR3 is TGTGCCAGCCTACCTAGGGCCAGGGGAGCTGAAGCTTTCTTT. It encodes CASLPRARGAEAFF.